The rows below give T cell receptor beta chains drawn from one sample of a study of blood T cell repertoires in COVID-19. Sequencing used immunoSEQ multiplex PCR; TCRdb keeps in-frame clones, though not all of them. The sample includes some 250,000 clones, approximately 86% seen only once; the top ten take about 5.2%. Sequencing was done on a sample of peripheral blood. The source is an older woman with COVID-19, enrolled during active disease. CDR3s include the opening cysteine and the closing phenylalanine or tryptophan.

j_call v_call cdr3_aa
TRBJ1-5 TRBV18 CASSPSSNQPQHF
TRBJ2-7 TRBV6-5 CASSFPGTYEQYF
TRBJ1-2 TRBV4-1 CASSQDGAELSRGYTF
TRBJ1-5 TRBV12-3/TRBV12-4 CASSYSAQPQHF
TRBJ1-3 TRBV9 CASSVLGGSGNTIYF
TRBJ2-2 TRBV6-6 CASDRGNTGELFF
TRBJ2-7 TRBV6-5 CASSRSDEQYF
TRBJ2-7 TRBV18 CASSPGASGSKYEQYF
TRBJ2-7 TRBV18 CASSNSSYEQYF
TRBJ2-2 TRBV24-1 CATSARGGANTGELFF
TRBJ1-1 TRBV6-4 CASSEGVRTEAFF
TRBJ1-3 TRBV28 CASSLFQGGLNTIYF
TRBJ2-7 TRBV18 CASSLGQGGEQYF
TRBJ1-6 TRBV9 CASSVEIGANSPLHF
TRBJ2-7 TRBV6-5 CASSPPGRGPEQYF
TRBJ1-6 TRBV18 CASSARDTNNSPLHF
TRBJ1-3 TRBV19 CASTPGAFSSGNTIYF
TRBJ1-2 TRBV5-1 CASSLAGTGRGANYGYTF
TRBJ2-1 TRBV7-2 CASSSSRNEQFF
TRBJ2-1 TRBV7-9 CASSLGGRARDEQFF
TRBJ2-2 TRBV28 CASSPSRFGGELFF
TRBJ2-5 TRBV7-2 CASSPQTSRQETQYF
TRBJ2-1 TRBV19 CASSMAVTSGTGEQFF
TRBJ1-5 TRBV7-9 CASSLVGPGPQHF
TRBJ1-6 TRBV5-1 CASSRNRENSPLHF
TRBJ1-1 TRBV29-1 CSAPGTANTEAFF
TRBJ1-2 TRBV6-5 CATEGARRWYSGYTF
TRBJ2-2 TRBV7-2 CASSFTSGVGIGELFF
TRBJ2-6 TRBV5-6 CASSRDRDQLWGANVLTF
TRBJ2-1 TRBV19 CASSIGGTVHNEQFF
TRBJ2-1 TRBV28 CASRGMGHGLAGGYNEQFF
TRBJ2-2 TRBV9 CASSVSRLARTGELFF
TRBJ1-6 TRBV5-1 CASSLTQGRIFRALHF
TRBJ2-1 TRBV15 CATSRDRAGINEQFF
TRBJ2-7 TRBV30 CAWTIGGYSYEQYF
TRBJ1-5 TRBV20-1 CSASGLIGRMPQHF
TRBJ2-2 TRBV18 CASSPQTKNHAAGELFF
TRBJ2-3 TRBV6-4 CASRATGVTTDTQYF
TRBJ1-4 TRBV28 CASSPGQPEKLFF
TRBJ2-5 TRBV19 CASSITSAGIGETQYF
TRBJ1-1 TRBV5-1 CASSQPGDTEAFF
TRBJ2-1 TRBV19 CASSKASGRYNEQFF
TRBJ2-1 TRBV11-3 CASSPGLYNEQFF
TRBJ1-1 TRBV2 CASRGHLEAFF
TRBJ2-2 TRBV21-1 CASSTVRKPPNTGELFF